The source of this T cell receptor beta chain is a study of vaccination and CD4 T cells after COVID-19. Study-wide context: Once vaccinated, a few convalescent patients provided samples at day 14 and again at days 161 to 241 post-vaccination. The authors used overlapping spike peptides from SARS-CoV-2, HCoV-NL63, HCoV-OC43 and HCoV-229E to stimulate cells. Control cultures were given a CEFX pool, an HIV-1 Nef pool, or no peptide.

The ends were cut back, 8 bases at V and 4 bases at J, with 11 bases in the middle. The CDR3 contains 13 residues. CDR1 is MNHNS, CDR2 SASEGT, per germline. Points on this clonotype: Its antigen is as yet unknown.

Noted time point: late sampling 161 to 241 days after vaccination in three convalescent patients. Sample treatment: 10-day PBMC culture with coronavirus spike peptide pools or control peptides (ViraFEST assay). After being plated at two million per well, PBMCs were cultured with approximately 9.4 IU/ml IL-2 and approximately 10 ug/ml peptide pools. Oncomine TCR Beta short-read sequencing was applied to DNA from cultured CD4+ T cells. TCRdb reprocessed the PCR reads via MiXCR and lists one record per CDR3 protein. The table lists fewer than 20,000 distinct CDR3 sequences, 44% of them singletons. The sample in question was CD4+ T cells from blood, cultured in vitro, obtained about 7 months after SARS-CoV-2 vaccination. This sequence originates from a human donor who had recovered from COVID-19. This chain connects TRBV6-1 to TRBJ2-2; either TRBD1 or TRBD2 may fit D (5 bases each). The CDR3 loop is CASLEGSTGELFF. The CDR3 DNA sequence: TGTGCCAGCCTCGAGGGGAGCACCGGGGAGCTGTTTTTT.